These T cell receptor beta chains were read from a single sample in a study of cytomegalovirus exposure and HLA in healthy donors. TCRdb keeps only in-frame clones here, not all; method: immunoSEQ multiplex PCR. There are about 170,000 clones in the sample; 70% to 90% occur only once, and 0.75% to 0.9% lies in the top ten. Sequencing used PBMCs. These receptors all stem from a woman younger than 30 in good health and CMV-seronegative. CDR3s leave out the opening cysteine and the closing phenylalanine or tryptophan.

v_call	j_call	cdr3_aa
TRBV27	TRBJ2-7	ASSLGASSYEQY
TRBV5-6	TRBJ2-5	ASSLTGQLSQETQY
TRBV30	TRBJ2-2	AWSSWTGVNTGELF
TRBV30	TRBJ1-6	AWSVTRESPLH
TRBV6-5	TRBJ2-3	ASSFTASTDTQY
TRBV28	TRBJ2-5	ASSGEETQY
TRBV27	TRBJ1-5	ASNPYGQGDQPQH
TRBV2	TRBJ2-5	ASSDDSGRLETQY
TRBV10-3	TRBJ1-5	AISPVGGDQPQH
TRBV2	TRBJ2-5	ASSEGGQTQETQY
TRBV6-1	TRBJ2-5	ASSELMSGQGKETQY
TRBV28	TRBJ2-2	ASSPIEREKGGELF
TRBV4-1	TRBJ2-1	ASSQDENSSYNEQF
TRBV29-1	TRBJ1-1	SVEMDRGKTEAF
TRBV11-3	TRBJ2-3	ASSPRERGDFLSTDTQY
TRBV11-3	TRBJ1-5	ASSRDSQDPLQPQH
TRBV4-1	TRBJ2-7	ASSQGGGYEQY
TRBV6-7	TRBJ1-5	ADRSIKVGRSYSNQPQH
TRBV5-4	TRBJ2-7	ASSSLTGQGAHEQY
TRBV7-7	TRBJ1-3	ASSSGTAGNTIY
TRBV11-3	TRBJ2-5	ASSVTRKGQETQY
TRBV6-5	TRBJ1-3	ASSGVRGNTIY
TRBV7-9	TRBJ2-1	SSSLVGAANNEQF
TRBV4-2	TRBJ1-3	ASSQFDRETGNTIY
TRBV7-2	TRBJ2-3	ASRGTGPGTQY
TRBV28	TRBJ1-2	ASRAGTANYGYT
TRBV11-3	TRBJ2-1	ASSLALLLSGSSYNEQF
TRBV28	TRBJ2-3	ASSEGGRTDTQY
TRBV6-1	TRBJ2-7	ASSETAGGADEQY
TRBV7-8	TRBJ1-5	ASSLDPRDNQPQH
TRBV2	TRBJ2-3	ASRFAGSTDTQY
TRBV11-3	TRBJ2-1	ASSLGGLSSYNEQF
TRBV5-8	TRBJ2-1	ASSFNKREPNEQF
TRBV28	TRBJ1-5	ASSLLRIQPQH